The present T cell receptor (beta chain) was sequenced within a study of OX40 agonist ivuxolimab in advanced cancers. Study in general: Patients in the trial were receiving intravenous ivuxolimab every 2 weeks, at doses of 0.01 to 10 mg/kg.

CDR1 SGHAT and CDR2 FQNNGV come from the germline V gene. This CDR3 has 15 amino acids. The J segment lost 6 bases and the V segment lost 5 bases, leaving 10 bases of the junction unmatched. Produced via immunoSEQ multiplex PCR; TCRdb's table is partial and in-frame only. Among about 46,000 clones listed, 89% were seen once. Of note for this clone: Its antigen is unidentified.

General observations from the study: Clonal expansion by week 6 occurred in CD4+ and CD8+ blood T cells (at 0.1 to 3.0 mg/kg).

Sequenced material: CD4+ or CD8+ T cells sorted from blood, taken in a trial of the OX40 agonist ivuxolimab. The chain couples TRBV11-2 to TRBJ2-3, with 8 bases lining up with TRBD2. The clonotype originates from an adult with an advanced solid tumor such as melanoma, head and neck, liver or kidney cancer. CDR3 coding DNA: TGTGCCAGCAGCGGACCGGGACTAGTTCTTGATACGCAGTATTTT. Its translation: CASSGPGLVLDTQYF.